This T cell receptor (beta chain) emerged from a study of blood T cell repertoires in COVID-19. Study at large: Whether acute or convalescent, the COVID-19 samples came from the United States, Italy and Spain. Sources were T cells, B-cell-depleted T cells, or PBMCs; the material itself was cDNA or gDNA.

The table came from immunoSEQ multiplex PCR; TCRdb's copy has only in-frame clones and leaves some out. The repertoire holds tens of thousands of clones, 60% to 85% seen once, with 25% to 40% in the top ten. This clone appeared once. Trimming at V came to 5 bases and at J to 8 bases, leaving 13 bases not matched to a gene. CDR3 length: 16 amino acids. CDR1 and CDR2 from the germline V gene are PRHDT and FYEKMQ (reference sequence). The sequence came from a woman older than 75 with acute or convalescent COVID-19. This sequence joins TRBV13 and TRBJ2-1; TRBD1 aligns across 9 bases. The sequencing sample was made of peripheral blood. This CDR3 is CASSPGRDRAMDEQFF. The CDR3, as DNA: TGTGCCAGCAGCCCGGGACGGGACAGGGCAATGGATGAGCAGTTCTTC. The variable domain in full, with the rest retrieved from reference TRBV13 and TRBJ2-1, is AAGVIQSPRHLIKEKRETATLKCYPIPRHDTVYWYQQGPGQDPQFLISFYEKMQSDKGSIPDRFSAQQFSDYHSELNMSSLELGDSALYFCASSPGRDRAMDEQFFGPGTRLTVL.